Below are 25 T cell receptor beta chains sequenced from a single sample in a study of Graves' ophthalmopathy and Graves' hyperthyroidism. Using RNA transcripts, the TCR beta CDR3 regions were amplified. Scientists carried out first-round RT-PCR using HTBI primers and then a second-round multiplex PCR. TCRdb processed the multiplex PCR reads anew with MiXCR; each CDR3 protein has one entry. This table holds 660,000 or so distinct CDR3 sequences, about two fifths found once. The sequenced sample consisted of peripheral blood. These receptors were collected from an adult man with Graves' ophthalmopathy.

V and J are TRBV19 and TRBJ1-1; 8 nucleotides line up with TRBD1. Per the germline V gene, CDR1 is LNHDA and CDR2 is SQIVND (reference sequence). V dropped 5 bases and J dropped 6; count of bases not matched to a gene: 2. CDR3 length equals 12 residues. CDR3 region: CASSVTGAEAFF. The CDR3 region has the DNA TGTGCCAGTAGTGTGACAGGGGCTGAAGCTTTCTTT.

This clonotype has only one observation. The rearrangement joins TRBV11-1 to TRBJ1-1; tentative D call: TRBD1 (6 bases). Germline lookup yields CDR1 SGHAT and CDR2 FQDESV (reference sequence). V was cut by 11 bases and J by 8 bases, with 21 bases left in between. The CDR3 consists of 13 residues. The CDR3, as DNA: TGTGCCTGGAGTGAAGGCCAGGGGCAGGAAGCTTTCTTT. Translation: CAWSEGQGQEAFF.

This clonotype came up many times. The J gene is TRBJ1-4, the V gene TRBV7-6; 7 bases match TRBD1. CDR3 length: 14 amino acids. Germline V gives CDR1 SGHVS, CDR2 FNYEAQ. Trimming removed 5 bases from V and 12 bases from J; junction bases left unmatched: 12. The CDR3 spells CASSPGTVQEELFF. CDR3 coding DNA: TGTGCCAGCAGCCCTGGGACAGTCCAGGAGGAACTGTTTTTT.

This clonotype was detected a few times. A much larger clonotype is one base distant, so this may be a read error. This sequence joins TRBV11-2 and TRBJ1-2, with a weak D call TRBD1 (6 bases). The CDR3 is 12 amino acids. The germline V gene encodes CDR1 SGHAT and CDR2 FQNNGV. The CDR3 DNA reads TGTGCCAGCAGCTTTGAGGGGGATGGCCACACCTTC. It translates to CASSFEGDGHTF.

This clonotype appeared many times. This chain connects TRBV4-2 to TRBJ1-5; unclear D gene. The CDR3 totals 15 residues. V lost 0 bases to trimming and J lost 4 bases, with 10 bases between them. Germline CDR1 is LGHNA and CDR2 is YNFKEQ. CDR3 in amino acids: CASSQERTRNQPQHF. The CDR3 DNA reads TGTGCCAGCAGCCAAGAACGTACGAGGAATCAGCCCCAGCATTTT.

This clonotype was found once. This chain links TRBV15 with TRBJ2-7; D is uncertain. Trimming stripped 1 base from V and 4 bases from J, with 11 bases between. There are 14 residues in the CDR3. Germline V lookup: CDR1 LNHNV, CDR2 YYDKDF (reference sequence). The CDR3 loop is CATSRGGQWYEQYF. The CDR3 region has the DNA TGTGCCACCAGCAGAGGTGGGCAATGGTACGAGCAGTACTTC.

Notes on this clonotype: A much larger clone sits a single nucleotide away, making a read error possible. V gene TRBV9 combines with J gene TRBJ1-1; D possibly corresponds to TRBD1 (5 bases). Per the germline V gene, CDR1 is SGDLS and CDR2 is YYNGEE. The CDR3 loop spans 15 amino acids. The ends were cut back, 3 bases at V and 2 bases at J, with 14 bases in the middle. The CDR3: CASSAYRDPNTEAFF. CDR3 coding DNA: TGTGCCAGCAGCGCATACCGGGACCCTAACACTGAAGCTTTCTTT.

Remarks on this clonotype: The CDR3 carries no conserved terminal phenylalanine or tryptophan, so it likely arises from a read error. The DNA is omitted, as the CDR3 cannot be located on it reliably, and the CDR3 follows TCRdb's listing. V is TRBV15 and J is TRBJ2-7; the D call in the table, TRBD2, was not verified against the DNA. Per the germline V gene, CDR1 is LNHNV and CDR2 is YYDKDF (reference sequence). The CDR3 adds up to 9 amino acids, both ends counted. This CDR3 is CATSRKRAG.

The chain joins TRBV2 to TRBJ1-5, with D perhaps matching TRBD1 (5 bases). Germline values: CDR1 SNHLY, CDR2 FYNNEI. Trimming took off 5 bases at V and 11 bases at J, with 16 bases between the two ends. The CDR3 sequence is 13 residues long. In nucleotides, the CDR3 is TGTGCCAGCAGTCAGGGCAGGAAAGAGACCCAGCATTTT. Translation gives CASSQGRKETQHF.

This clonotype was seen ten or more times. This chain joins TRBV13 and TRBJ2-5; unclear D gene. Germline-derived CDR1 and CDR2 are PRHDT and FYEKMQ (reference sequence). CDR3 size: 16 residues. The V end lost 2 bases, the J end lost 5 bases, and 18 bases lay between the germline ends. The CDR3 DNA sequence: TGTGCCAGCAGCTTATACCTGGGTTTAGGGTTCGAGACCCAGTACTTC. Protein: CASSLYLGLGFETQYF.

The V and J genes are TRBV10-3 and TRBJ1-6, with D tentatively TRBD1 (5 bases). Trimming removed 3 bases from V and 7 bases from J, with 10 bases in between. CDR3 length: 14 amino acids. The germline CDR1 and CDR2 sequences are ENHRY and SYGVKD. The CDR3: CAISDQGGNSPLHF. CDR3 in DNA: TGTGCCATCAGTGATCAGGGCGGGAATTCACCCCTCCACTTT.

This clonotype appeared many times. CDR3 sequence: CASSVLAGGYEQYF. The CDR3 DNA is TGCGCCAGCAGTGTTCTAGCGGGAGGGTACGAGCAGTACTTC. The chain recombines TRBV10-2 with TRBJ2-7; 12 nucleotides agree with TRBD2. This CDR3 region has 14 residues. Germline lookup yields CDR1 WSHSY and CDR2 SAAADI. Trimming at V came to 4 bases and at J to 4 bases, leaving 2 bases not matched to a gene.

The chain is built from TRBV19 and TRBJ2-7; D perhaps matches TRBD2 (5 bases). Germline V lookup: CDR1 LNHDA, CDR2 SQIVND (reference sequence). This CDR3 is 14 amino acids long. Trimming left V 5 bases short and J 3 bases short, with 14 bases between. The CDR3 reads CASSEARGGYEQYF. Written as DNA, the CDR3 is TGTGCCAGTAGTGAGGCGAGAGGAGGCTACGAGCAGTACTTC.

V usage is TRBV10-3 and J usage is TRBJ2-7, with D maybe TRBD1 (6 bases). V dropped 2 bases and J dropped 3 bases, with 11 bases sitting between them. The CDR3 covers 14 residues. Per germline, CDR1 ENHRY and CDR2 SYGVKD. The CDR3 nucleotides are TGTGCCATCAGTGAGAGACAGGACGGCTACGAGCAGTACTTC. Residues: CAISERQDGYEQYF.

Many counts were recorded for this clonotype. This rearrangement joins TRBV29-1 to TRBJ1-2, with D perhaps TRBD1 (5 bases). Germline CDR1 is SQVTM and CDR2 is ANQGSEA. Trimming shortened V by 5 bases and J by 4 bases, and 14 bases separated the two germline ends. CDR3 length equals 13 residues. CDR3 amino acids: CSVRTGVGYGYTF. The CDR3 DNA reads as TGCAGCGTTAGGACGGGGGTAGGCTATGGCTACACCTTC.

The V gene is TRBV25-1, the J gene TRBJ2-5; the match to TRBD2 covers 8 bases. With the DNA end fitting TRBJ2-1 better, the J assignment may be wrong. The CDR3 sequence is 15 residues long. CDR1 and CDR2 from the germline V gene are MGHDK and SYGVNS. DNA for the CDR3: TGTGCCAGCAGTGAGCAAGCGGGAGTTGGGGGTGAGCAGTTCTTC. It is translated as CASSEQAGVGGEQFF.

This clonotype was detected only once. The chain joins TRBV20-1 to TRBJ1-4, with D possibly being TRBD1 (5 bases). V lost 5 bases and J 8 bases, leaving 12 bases between the germline ends. Germline lookup yields CDR1 DFQATT and CDR2 SNEGSKA (reference sequence). The CDR3 contains 12 residues. The CDR3 region is CSASDKGEKLFF. The CDR3 nucleotides read TGCAGTGCTTCGGATAAGGGGGAAAAACTGTTTTTT.

The sample holds many counts of this clonotype. The chain uses TRBV13 and TRBJ2-7, with 9 positions matching TRBD2. Losses at the gene ends were 0 bases for V and 3 bases for J; bases not matched to a gene: 6. The CDR3 has 16 amino acids. Germline CDR1 PRHDT, CDR2 FYEKMQ (reference sequence). The CDR3 reads CASSLGGGTSNYEQYF. The CDR3 DNA reads as TGTGCCAGCAGCTTAGGCGGGGGGACTAGCAACTACGAGCAGTACTTC.

This clonotype was seen many times. DNA for the CDR3: TGTGCCTCCAGGGCTAGCGGGAAATTCCAGACCCAGTACTTC. This translates into CASRASGKFQTQYF. J is TRBJ2-5 and V is TRBV25-1; 9 nucleotides match TRBD2. The germline gives CDR1 MGHDK, CDR2 SYGVNS. The CDR3 is 14 residues long. The junction had 13 bases not matched to a gene; V was cut back by 11 bases and J by 6 bases.

As for this clonotype: Given a much more abundant clone one base away, this may be a read error. The chain joins TRBV24-1 to TRBJ2-7, with D possibly TRBD2 on 7 matching bases. CDR1 KGHDR and CDR2 SFDVKD come from the germline V gene. Trimming removed 2 bases at V and 7 bases at J, with 14 bases between. The length of the CDR3 is 14 residues. Here the CDR3 DNA reads TGTGCCACCAGTGATTCGGGCAGGGGAGGGGAGCAGTACTTC. Protein product: CATSDSGRGGEQYF.

Worth noting for this clonotype: The conserved closing phenylalanine or tryptophan is absent in this CDR3, likely reflecting a read error. The chain links TRBV7-2 to TRBJ2-5, with D possibly being TRBD2 (5 bases). The CDR3 has 17 amino acids. The germline V gene has CDR1 SGHTA and CDR2 FQGNSA. V gave up 5 bases and J gave up 5 bases, with 24 bases separating them. The CDR3 DNA is TGTGCCAGCAGCCAAGAAGGCGCTGGAAGCGGCCGTGAGACCCAGTACTTG. As protein: CASSQEGAGSGRETQYL.

Comments on this clonotype: With a much larger clone just one base away, this may be a read error. This sequence joins TRBV2 and TRBJ2-7, with a weak D call TRBD2 (5 bases). Between the trimmed V and J ends, which lost 4 bases and 7 bases, there was a span of 11 bases. This CDR3 is 12 amino acids long. CDR1 is SNHLY and CDR2 is FYNNEI in the germline V gene. This CDR3 reads CASSAIREEQYF. CDR3 in DNA: TGTGCCAGCAGTGCAATCCGGGAAGAGCAGTACTTC.

The chain has TRBV10-2 and TRBJ2-6; D might be TRBD1 (5 bases). V dropped 6 bases and J dropped 4 bases, with 13 bases sitting between them. The CDR3 sequence is 15 residues long. The germline gives CDR1 WSHSY, CDR2 SAAADI. This chain's CDR3 is CASRNQGSGANVLTF. As DNA, the CDR3 is TGCGCCAGCAGGAATCAGGGTTCCGGGGCCAACGTCCTGACTTTC.

This clonotype was recorded at least ten times. V usage is TRBV12-3 or TRBV12-4 and J usage is TRBJ1-5; D is undetermined. V was clipped by 5 bases and J by 1 base, with 12 bases between them. CDR3 length: 15 residues. DNA of the CDR3: TGTGCCAGCAGTCCCCTCGACGGCAGCAATCAGCCCCAGCATTTT. Translation gives CASSPLDGSNQPQHF.

The chain couples TRBV2 to TRBJ1-4, with D tentatively TRBD1 (5 bases). CDR1 is SNHLY and CDR2 is FYNNEI in the germline V gene. Trimming pared 2 bases from V and 5 bases from J, leaving 15 bases between. The CDR3 is 16 amino acids. The CDR3 loop reads CASSEPSGASNEKLFF. The CDR3 DNA follows: TGTGCCAGCAGTGAACCTAGCGGGGCGTCAAATGAAAAACTGTTTTTT.